This T cell receptor beta chain was identified during a study of cytomegalovirus exposure and HLA in healthy donors (dated by TCRdb to the late 2010s). Study-wide context: According to an earlier analysis of a few hundred of the donors, some 170 million T cells yielded 90 million to 130 million unique TCR beta sequences and about 300 Gb of sequence data. High-throughput TCR immunosequencing, statistical association of individual TCRs with disease status, and machine learning were combined to predict cytomegalovirus infection status. Alongside the repertoire data, information on donor age, sex, ethnicity and CMV serostatus was compiled. Roughly 310 gigabases of sequencing data and 70 million to 85 million unique TCR sequences were included in an early release covering around 600 HLA-typed donors. Class I and class II HLA loci were covered by the typing at four-digit resolution. Using immunosequencing, the study profiled T cell repertoires from about 610 subjects and related those repertoires to cytomegalovirus serostatus. To decide whether each TCR beta V gene segment behaved as functional or pseudogenic, an earlier analysis of some 600 of the donors relied on high-throughput TCR beta sequencing. The aim of the study was to test whether cataloging public T cell receptors could identify signatures of past pathogen exposure. Rather than using new phenotypic data, the later analysis identified candidate immune exposures from TCR beta sequences and from how often those sequences occurred across donors. In addition to the first cohort of 666 subjects, a separate validation cohort of 130 or so different subjects was used. Five DR-DQ haplotypes were handled as single units for association and clustering, since linkage in the cohort was strong. A later analysis re-analyzed previously published TCR beta repertoires from about 730 donors and added high-resolution HLA genotyping to study TCR occurrence patterns. Every repertoire in the discovery cohort had been generated on one and the same sequencing platform. The number of donors typed differed by locus, with about 620-630 for A, B, C, DRB1 and DQB1, around 500 for DQA1, 606 for DPA1, and approximately 470 for DPB1. Among some 410 genotyped donors of the cohort, an average of around 240,000 unique TCR beta nucleotide sequences were sequenced per donor, around a sixth of them non-productive. The genetic ancestry cluster associated with self-reported Caucasian donors included 81% of the roughly 400 genotyped donors. A later genetic analysis took genome-wide SNP genotypes for about 65% of the 666 donors and used that subset as a discovery cohort. The investigation overall reported the following: A cluster of highly shared sequence variants was judged likely to be a technical artifact of the sequencing pipeline. The 87-base-pair reads could not distinguish some IMGT-functional V segments, including TRBV6-2 and TRBV6-3, so those segments were excluded. Because HLA typing was missing for some donors at each locus, association tests included only the typed subset. A further reported finding was that TCR beta sequences accurately predicted the HLA-A and HLA-B alleles for most subjects in the first cohort. In the study, roughly 160 TCR beta chains were listed as associated with cytomegalovirus. The earlier analysis of some 540 of the donors excluded roughly 16 rarely observed V segments, including chromosome 9 orphons, because counts were too low. In vitro tests confirmed that a few of the cytomegalovirus-associated TCR beta chains recognize cytomegalovirus antigens. Several of the top co-occurrence clusters appeared to be linked to parvovirus B19, influenza, CMV and Epstein-Barr virus, according to a later analysis. Presence/absence analyses assumed roughly uniform sequencing depth across donors, an assumption that may not hold. Compared with the roughly 710-donor mean, donors in an Asian-associated ancestry cluster had fewer N-insertions in productive TCRs, according to a later genetic analysis. Correlated functional status among segregating V segments might be attributable to linkage disequilibrium, but an unknown experimental factor could not be ruled out. Cytomegalovirus status was reported to be diagnosed by the classifier with high specificity and sensitivity in both the original and validation cohorts. The cohort was sequenced for TCR beta chains only, and without alpha or paired-chain data the features that could be detected were limited. In a later analysis, some 17,000 TCR beta sequences were associated with specific HLA alleles at a false discovery rate of 0.05. When HLA alleles, especially DR and DQ, strongly co-occurred, TCR associations were difficult to assign to individual alleles. Most TCR sequences were seen in very few donors, while some public TCRs were found in many individuals. Immune exposure information for the cohort was limited to CMV serostatus. In a later analysis, HLA-associated TCR beta chains were found to be more clonally expanded and to have lower generation probabilities than equally common non-associated chains. In a later genetic analysis, a missense DCLRE1C variant was associated with V-gene and J-gene trimming of TCR beta chains, and the association was replicated in an independent cohort. Most CMV-associated TCR beta chains appeared to be HLA-restricted in a later analysis, and the HLA associations seemed to be driven largely by CMV exposure. In a later analysis, TCR association rates were found to vary across HLA loci, with the most associated TCRs seen for DRB1 alleles and the fewest for HLA-C alleles. In an earlier analysis of 587 of the donors, most TCR beta V segments appeared in productive rearrangements about 90% or about 30% of the time, broadly matching IMGT annotations. According to the authors, the approach could potentially be generalized to other disease states and immunological phenotypes.

About this clone: There is no known antigen for this receptor. One base away there is no much larger clone; base qualities are not given.

In total, just over 650 healthy bone marrow donors made up the cohort. At the time of sampling, every cohort member was nominally healthy, though immune exposures that went unrecorded were likely present. The donor tested CMV seronegative, placing the donor among the 352 seronegative members of the cohort. A peripheral blood sample was collected from each donor, and TCR beta sequencing was performed on peripheral blood mononuclear cells. The Qiagen DNeasy Blood Extraction Kit was used to extract genomic DNA from the blood cell samples. V loses 6 bases at its end and J loses 12 bases; junction bases beyond the gene matches: 16. There are 14 amino acids in the CDR3, from cysteine to phenylalanine inclusive. Kept here is only the CDR3 DNA, which spans 42 bases and is read in frame from base 1. Sequences SGHTA (CDR1) and FQGNSA (CDR2) are obtained from the germline V gene. To prepare the library, the immunoSEQ multiplex PCR assay was applied. For the multiplex PCR, a mixture combining 60 forward primers for TCR Vbeta segments and 13 reverse primers for TCR Jbeta segments was used. A multiplex PCR assay on genomic DNA amplified the CDR3 region of rearranged TCR beta genes. On the Illumina HiSeq System, the amplified TCR beta libraries were sequenced as 87-base-pair reads. Per the original workflow: A later analysis counted some 80 million unique TCR beta chains across the 600 to 850 repertoires, and roughly 11 million of these chains were shared by at least two donors. Raw reads were error-corrected and collapsed into unique sequences by a nearest-neighbor algorithm in which closely related sequences were merged to remove PCR and sequencing errors. V, D and J gene segments were assigned by aligning CDR3 sequences to IMGT reference sequences. For a sequence to be retained, at least a six-nucleotide match to both a V gene segment and a J gene segment was required. Rearrangements were called productive when the CDR3 lacked stop codons and stayed in frame with V and J; all others were non-productive. Following IMGT convention, CDR3 was defined as the stretch from the second conserved V-encoded cysteine up to the conserved J-encoded phenylalanine. The earlier analysis of some 550 of the donors excluded any sequence lacking an unambiguous match to a single V gene segment. In an earlier analysis of some 590 of the donors, a V segment was called functional when productive rearrangements were above 56.7%, and segregating when the standard deviation between donors exceeded 5%. A statistical classification framework was developed to diagnose cytomegalovirus status using the catalog of TCR beta chain sequences. In a later analysis, V and J genes were assigned by comparing TCR nucleotide sequences against IMGT/GENE-DB human TR gene sequences. In a later analysis, CDR3 sequences and most-parsimonious VDJ recombination scenarios were assigned using the TCRdist pipeline. In a later analysis, every TCR beta chain was defined by the combination of its CDR3 amino acid sequence and its V-gene family, and reads without a unique V-gene family were dropped. To address suspected cross-contamination and a sequencing artifact, a later analysis removed a few hundred highly shared, low-generation-probability nucleotide sequences. For each public chain, a later analysis derived a clonal expansion index from normalized ranks of inferred template counts within each repertoire. A later analysis computed generation probabilities with a VDJ recombination model fitted to out-of-frame rearrangements, and checked the results against IGoR. A later analysis scored TCR-TCR, TCR-HLA and TCR-CMV co-occurrence with hypergeometric tests, applying a repertoire-size bias correction to TCR pairs. A later analysis estimated false discovery rates by permuting HLA or CMV assignments 20 times. In a later analysis, co-occurring TCRs were grouped with DBSCAN, and TCRdist sequence similarity was added when clustering was performed within HLA-allele-positive subsets. Co-occurrence clustering excluded repertoires with fewer than 30,000 or more than 120,000 public chains, plus five with anomalous nucleotide sharing. Drawn from immuneACCESS, this table holds only the in-frame rearrangements with V and J called that TCRdb kept. Clones are partly lost; checked studies trace under half to an unresolved V gene and leave the rest unexplained. That table supplies the V and J calls and clone size; D and trimming were determined from the DNA. The sample table holds about 140,000 clones, of which roughly two thirds were seen once. The ten largest clones take up 1.8% of the sample.

Sequenced input: PBMCs. This TCR came from a male donor in good health and CMV-seronegative. This chain is built from TRBV7-2 and TRBJ1-1; 7 bases in between match TRBD1. The DNA reads TGTGCCAGCAGAGGGGGCGCGCGCTCCGGCGGGTCTTTCTTT. It is translated as CASRGGARSGGSFF.